A selection of T cell receptor beta chains follows, all from one sample in a study of blood T cell repertoires in COVID-19. Measured with immunoSEQ multiplex PCR; TCRdb has only the in-frame clones, and not every one. The sample yields some 330,000 clones, over 85% seen once. The sample comprised peripheral blood. The source of these receptors is a woman aged 25 to 39 with COVID-19, enrolled during active disease. CDR3s include the opening cysteine and the closing phenylalanine or tryptophan. The order of the fields is J gene, V gene, D gene, clone size, CDR3 length, CDR3 protein, CDR3 DNA. The D gene is left open where the match is weak. Size tells how often a clone was seen (once, few, many) or the class of an expanded clone, and some rows leave it out.

j_gene: TRBJ1-1
v_gene: TRBV12-5
d_gene: -
abundance: few
len: 16
CDR3aa: CASGPNRRQTNTEAFF
CDR3nt: TGTGCTAGTGGCCCAAACCGGAGACAGACGAACACTGAAGCTTTCTTT

j_gene: TRBJ1-6
v_gene: TRBV7-8
d_gene: -
abundance: -
len: 17
CDR3aa: CASSRARRTIYNSPLHF
CDR3nt: TGTGCCAGCAGCCGAGCAAGGAGGACCATCTATAATTCACCCCTCCACTTT

j_gene: TRBJ2-1
v_gene: TRBV15
d_gene: -
abundance: -
len: 13
CDR3aa: CATSTGQTYEQFF
CDR3nt: TGTGCCACCAGCACCGGACAGACCTATGAGCAGTTCTTC

j_gene: TRBJ2-3
v_gene: TRBV7-2
d_gene: -
abundance: -
len: 16
CDR3aa: CASSGGWMVTSDTQYF
CDR3nt: TGTGCCAGCAGCGGGGGGTGGATGGTTACGTCGGATACGCAGTATTTT

j_gene: TRBJ1-1
v_gene: TRBV9
d_gene: TRBD1
abundance: once
len: 13
CDR3aa: CASSGQGNTEAFF
CDR3nt: TGTGCCAGCAGCGGACAGGGTAACACTGAAGCTTTCTTT

j_gene: TRBJ1-4
v_gene: TRBV7-9
d_gene: -
abundance: once
len: 14
CDR3aa: CASSAGTTNEKLFF
CDR3nt: TGTGCCAGCAGCGCCGGGACAACTAATGAAAAACTGTTTTTT

j_gene: TRBJ2-1
v_gene: TRBV3-1/TRBV3-2
d_gene: TRBD2
abundance: -
len: 16
CDR3aa: CASSQRLASGINEQFF
CDR3nt: TGTGCCAGCAGCCAACGGCTGGCTAGCGGAATCAATGAGCAGTTCTTC

j_gene: TRBJ2-3
v_gene: TRBV6-5
d_gene: TRBD2
abundance: -
len: 14
CDR3aa: CASRVAGGGDTQYF
CDR3nt: TGTGCCAGCAGGGTAGCGGGGGGTGGAGATACGCAGTATTTT

j_gene: TRBJ2-3
v_gene: TRBV19
d_gene: TRBD1
abundance: -
len: 18
CDR3aa: CASSTPGVGQHDTDTQYF
CDR3nt: TGTGCCAGTAGTACCCCCGGGGTGGGACAGCACGACACAGATACGCAGTATTTT

j_gene: TRBJ1-1
v_gene: TRBV2
d_gene: -
abundance: few
len: 17
CDR3aa: CASSVRGTITTNTEAFF
CDR3nt: TGTGCCAGCAGCGTTAGGGGGACAATCACTACGAACACTGAAGCTTTCTTT